This T cell receptor beta chain was found in a study of blood T cell repertoires in COVID-19. CDR3 length: 14 residues. With V trimmed by 6 bases and J by 0 bases, 4 bases remained unmatched. Per the germline V gene, CDR1 is LNHNV and CDR2 is YYDKDF (reference sequence). The assay was immunoSEQ multiplex PCR, and TCRdb's table has in-frame clones only and misses some. There are 430,000 or so clones in the sample; more than 70% occur only once, and about 1.5% lies in the top ten. Sample: PBMCs or T cells enriched from blood (not recorded which). The V call is TRBV15, the J call TRBJ2-5, with 7 bases aligning to TRBD1. The sequence was obtained from a woman between 18 and 29 years old who had been exposed to COVID-19. CDR3 nucleotide sequence: TGTGCCACCAGGCCGAGGGGGCACCAAGAGACCCAGTACTTC. Translation gives CATRPRGHQETQYF.